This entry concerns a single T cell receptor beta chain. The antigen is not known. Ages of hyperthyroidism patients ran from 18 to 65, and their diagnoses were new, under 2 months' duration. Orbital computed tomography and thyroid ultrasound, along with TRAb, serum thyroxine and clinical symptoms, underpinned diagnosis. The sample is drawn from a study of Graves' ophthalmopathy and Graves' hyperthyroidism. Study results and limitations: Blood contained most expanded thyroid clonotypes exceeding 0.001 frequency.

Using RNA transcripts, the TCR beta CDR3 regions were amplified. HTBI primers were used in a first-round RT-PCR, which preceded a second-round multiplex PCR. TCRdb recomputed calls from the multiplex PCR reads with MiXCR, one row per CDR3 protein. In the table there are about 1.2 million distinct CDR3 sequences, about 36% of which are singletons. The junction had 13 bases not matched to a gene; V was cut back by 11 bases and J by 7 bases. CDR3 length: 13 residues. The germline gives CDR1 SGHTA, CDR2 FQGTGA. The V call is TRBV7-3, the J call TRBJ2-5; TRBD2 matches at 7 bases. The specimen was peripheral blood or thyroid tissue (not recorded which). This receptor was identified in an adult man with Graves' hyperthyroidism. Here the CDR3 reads CALGGLSSGTQYF. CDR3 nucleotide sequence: TGTGCCCTTGGAGGATTGTCTAGCGGGACCCAGTACTTC. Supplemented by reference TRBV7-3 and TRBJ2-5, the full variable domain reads GAGVSQTPSNKVTEKGKYVELRCDPISGHTALYWYRQSLGQGPEFLIYFQGTGAADDSGLPNDRFFAVRPEGSVSTLKIQRTERGDSAVYLCALGGLSSGTQYFGPGTRLLVL.